A few counts support the clone carrying this T cell receptor (beta chain). Its antigen remains unknown. This sample stems from a study of cytomegalovirus exposure and HLA in healthy donors. General observations from the study: Cytomegalovirus-associated status was assigned to about 170 TCR beta chains. In vitro testing confirmed three CMV-associated chains as specific for CMV antigens.

An approximately 120-subject validation cohort, separate from the approximately 700-subject first cohort, supplied the donors. Sequencing was performed with immunoSEQ multiplex PCR; in TCRdb, only in-frame clones are kept and a portion is missing. The data contain under 150,000 clones, roughly 81% of them singletons. The CDR3 is 15 amino acids. V was cut by 0 bases and J by 5 bases, with 8 bases left in between. Germline values: CDR1 PRHDT, CDR2 FYEKMQ (reference sequence). This TCR came from a woman aged 25 to 45 in good health and CMV-seronegative. Input material: PBMCs. V gene TRBV13 combines with J gene TRBJ1-6, with D unclear. In nucleotides, the CDR3 is TGTGCCAGCAGCTTAGGAGGGAGGGATAATTCACCCCTCCACTTT. It is translated as CASSLGGRDNSPLHF.